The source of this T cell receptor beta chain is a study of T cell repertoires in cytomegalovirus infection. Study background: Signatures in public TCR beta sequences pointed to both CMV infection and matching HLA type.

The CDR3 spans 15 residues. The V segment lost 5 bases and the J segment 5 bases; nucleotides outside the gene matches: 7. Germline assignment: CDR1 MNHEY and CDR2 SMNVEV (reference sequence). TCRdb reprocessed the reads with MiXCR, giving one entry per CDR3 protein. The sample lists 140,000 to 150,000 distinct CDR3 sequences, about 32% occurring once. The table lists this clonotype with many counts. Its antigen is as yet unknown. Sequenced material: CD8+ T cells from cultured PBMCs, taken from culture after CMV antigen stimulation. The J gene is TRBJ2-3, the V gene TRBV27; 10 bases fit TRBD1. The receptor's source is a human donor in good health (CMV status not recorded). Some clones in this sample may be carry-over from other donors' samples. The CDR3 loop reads CASSPLGTGEDTQYF. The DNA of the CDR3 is TGTGCCAGCAGTCCACTCGGGACAGGGGAAGATACGCAGTATTTT.